The clone carrying this T cell receptor beta chain was found a few times. Its antigen is currently unknown. Sequencing was performed with immunoSEQ multiplex PCR; in TCRdb, only in-frame clones are kept and a portion is missing. Of fewer than 100,000 clones in the sample, about 92% are singletons; the top ten hold 2%. Documented time point: cycle 4 day 1 (C4D1), after around six weeks of nivolumab. Patients all relapsed after autologous stem cell transplantation, and there was variation in brentuximab vedotin exposure. The sample comes from a study of PD-1 blockade in classical Hodgkin lymphoma. Trimming took 3 bases from V and 6 from J; bases not matched to a gene: 5. The CDR3 runs 14 residues. The germline CDR1 and CDR2 sequences are SNHLY and FYNNEI. Findings of the study overall: Some patients began nivolumab under 1 year after ASCT. These patients were excluded from later analyses. Causes of the repertoire differences remain undefined, possibly disease activity or prior therapy. For complete responders, baseline diversity was comparable to that of newly diagnosed patients. A significant rise in TCR diversity was seen by C4D1 for CD4+ cells but not for CD8+ cells.

This clonotype was sampled from a human donor with classical Hodgkin lymphoma. This material consisted of peripheral blood mononuclear cells (PBMCs), taken before the fourth cycle of nivolumab. The V gene is TRBV2, the J gene TRBJ1-5, with 7 bases that match TRBD1. The chain's CDR3 is CASSEDRWGQPQHF. In DNA, the CDR3 is TGTGCCAGCAGTGAGGACAGGTGGGGTCAGCCCCAGCATTTT. The full variable domain, completed using reference TRBV2 and TRBJ1-5, is EPEVTQTPSHQVTQMGQEVILRCVPISNHLYFYWYRQILGQKVEFLVSFYNNEISEKSEIFDDQFSVERPDGSNFTLKIRSTKLEDSAMYFCASSEDRWGQPQHFGDGTRLSIL.